The 10 T cell receptor beta chains presented below share a single source sample, sequenced in a study of cytomegalovirus exposure and HLA in healthy donors. Produced via immunoSEQ multiplex PCR; TCRdb's table is partial and in-frame only. This sample carries some 140,000 clones, approximately 87% of them seen once, and the ten largest clones take 2.9%. Source material: PBMCs. These receptors all come from a man aged 18 to 29 in good health and CMV-seronegative.

The chain combines TRBV14 with TRBJ1-1, with D unresolved. V was clipped by 4 bases and J by 3 bases, with 9 bases between them. The germline CDR1 and CDR2 sequences are SGHDN and FVKESK. This CDR3 has 13 residues. CDR3 sequence reads: CASSLLGDTEAFF. CDR3 sequence (DNA): TGTGCCAGCAGCCTTCTGGGAGACACTGAAGCTTTCTTT.

This chain connects TRBV6-5 to TRBJ1-4; 11 positions match TRBD1. This CDR3 is built from 14 residues. In germline, CDR1 is MNHEY, CDR2 SVGAGI. The V gene end was trimmed by 5 bases and the J gene end by 8 bases; junction bases not matched to a gene: 4. CDR3 DNA: TGTGCCAGCAGTCCGGGACAGGGGGTGGAAAAACTGTTTTTT. Its translation: CASSPGQGVEKLFF.

The rearrangement uses TRBV7-2 and TRBJ2-2; TRBD2 agrees at 13 bases. The length of the CDR3 is 19 residues. CDR1 SGHTA and CDR2 FQGNSA come from the germline V gene. Unmatched junction bases numbered 5, after V lost 0 bases and J lost 1 base. CDR3 coding DNA: TGTGCCAGCAGCTTAGCGCTACTAGCGGGGGGGCTGAACACCGGGGAGCTGTTTTTT. Its protein is CASSLALLAGGLNTGELFF.

The V call is TRBV7-9, the J call TRBJ1-5; 9 bases are shared with TRBD1. The CDR3 spans 15 residues. Germline values: CDR1 SEHNR, CDR2 FQNEAQ (reference sequence). With V trimmed by 5 bases and J by 6 bases, 8 bases remained unmatched. CDR3 amino acids: CASSPPGQGGQPQHF. In nucleotides, the CDR3 is TGTGCCAGCAGCCCCCCGGGACAGGGAGGTCAGCCCCAGCATTTT.

The chain carries TRBV27 and TRBJ2-1, with TRBD2 matching 9 bases. V dropped 5 bases and J dropped 5; count of bases not matched to a gene: 7. CDR3 length equals 15 residues. Germline lookup yields CDR1 MNHEY and CDR2 SMNVEV (reference sequence). CDR3 coding DNA: TGTGCCAGCAGTCAGGCTAGCGGGGACCACAATGAGCAGTTCTTC. Protein product: CASSQASGDHNEQFF.

The CDR3 region has the DNA TGTGCCACCCTAGCGGGAGCGGGAGATACGCAGTATTTT. Protein sequence: CATLAGAGDTQYF. This chain joins TRBV21-1 and TRBJ2-3; the table calls TRBD2, which could not be checked here. TRBV21-1 is described as a pseudogene. The CDR3 runs 13 residues.

The rearrangement uses TRBV11-3 and TRBJ2-1, with D possibly TRBD1 on 6 matching bases. V was shortened by 6 bases and J by 2 bases, with 14 bases between the two germline ends. The CDR3 length is 15 residues. Germline-derived CDR1 and CDR2 are SGHNT and YENEEA. Written as DNA, the CDR3 is TGTGCCAGCAGTTCCGACAGGAAAGCCTACAATGAGCAGTTCTTC. This codes for CASSSDRKAYNEQFF.

The chain uses TRBV19 and TRBJ2-5; no firm D call. Germline V gives CDR1 LNHDA, CDR2 SQIVND (reference sequence). This CDR3 is built from 13 residues. V was shortened by 5 bases and J by 2 bases, with 9 bases between the two germline ends. CDR3 nucleotides: TGTGCCAGTAGTTTCGACATTCAAGAGACCCAGTACTTC. Amino acids: CASSFDIQETQYF.

The J gene is TRBJ1-1, the V gene TRBV2; no firm D call. From germline, CDR1 is SNHLY and CDR2 FYNNEI. The CDR3 runs to 12 residues. V was shortened by 8 bases and J by 4 bases, with 11 bases between the two germline ends. CDR3 loop: CASQRGSTEAFF. For the CDR3, the DNA is TGTGCCAGCCAGAGAGGGAGCACTGAAGCTTTCTTT.

The chain uses TRBV15 and TRBJ1-5, with 9 bases identical to TRBD1. Trimming at V came to 3 bases and at J to 5 bases, leaving 11 bases not matched to a gene. Germline CDR1 LNHNV, CDR2 YYDKDF (reference sequence). This CDR3 has 17 residues. DNA for the CDR3: TGTGCCACCAGCAGCCCCGGGACAGGGATTTTTGATCAGCCCCAGCATTTT. It codes for CATSSPGTGIFDQPQHF.